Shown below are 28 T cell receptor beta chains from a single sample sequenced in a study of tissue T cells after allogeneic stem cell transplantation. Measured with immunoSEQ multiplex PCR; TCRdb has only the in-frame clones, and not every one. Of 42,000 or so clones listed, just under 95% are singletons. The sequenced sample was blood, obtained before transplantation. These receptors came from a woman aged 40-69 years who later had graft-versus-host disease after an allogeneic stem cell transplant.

The DNA for the CDR3 is TGTGCCACCAGTGATTTAGGCAGGGTGGAAGGCTACACCTTC. It is translated as CATSDLGRVEGYTF. The chain employs TRBV24-1 and TRBJ1-2; weak D call: TRBD1 (5 bases). Germline CDR1 reads KGHDR; CDR2 reads SFDVKD. This CDR3 contains 14 residues. Trimming stripped 1 base from V and 8 bases from J, with 13 bases between.

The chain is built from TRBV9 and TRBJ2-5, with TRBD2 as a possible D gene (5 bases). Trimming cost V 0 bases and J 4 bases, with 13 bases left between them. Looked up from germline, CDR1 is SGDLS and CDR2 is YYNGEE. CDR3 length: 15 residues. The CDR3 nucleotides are TGTGCCAGCAGCGTAGACGGGATAAGAGGAGAGACCCAGTACTTC. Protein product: CASSVDGIRGETQYF.

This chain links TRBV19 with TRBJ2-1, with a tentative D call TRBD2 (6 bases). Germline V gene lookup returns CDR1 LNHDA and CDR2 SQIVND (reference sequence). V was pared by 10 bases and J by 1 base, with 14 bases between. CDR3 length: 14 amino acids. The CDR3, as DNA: TGTGCCACCAGCCCCGGGGGATCCTACAATGAGCAGTTCTTC. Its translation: CATSPGGSYNEQFF. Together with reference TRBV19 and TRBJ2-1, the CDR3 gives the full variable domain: DGGITQSPKYLFRKEGQNVTLSCEQNLNHDAMYWYRQDPGQGLRLIYYSQIVNDFQKGDIAEGYSVSREKKESFPLTVTSAQKNPTAFYLCATSPGGSYNEQFFGPGTRLTVL.

CDR3 loop: CASSLGTLAGVLETQYF. The CDR3 DNA follows: TGTGCCAGCAGTTTAGGCACTCTAGCGGGAGTATTGGAGACCCAGTACTTC. The J gene is TRBJ2-5, the V gene TRBV28, with 10 bases that match TRBD2. The CDR3 spans 17 residues. Germline V gene sequence: CDR1 MDHEN, CDR2 SYDVKM. The trim removed 2 bases at V and 5 bases at J, leaving 11 bases unmatched.

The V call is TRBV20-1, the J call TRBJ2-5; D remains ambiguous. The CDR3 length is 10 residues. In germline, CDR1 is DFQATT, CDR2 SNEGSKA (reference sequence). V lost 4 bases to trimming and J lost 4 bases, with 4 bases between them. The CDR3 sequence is CSATVETQYF. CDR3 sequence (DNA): TGCAGTGCTACGGTAGAGACCCAGTACTTC.

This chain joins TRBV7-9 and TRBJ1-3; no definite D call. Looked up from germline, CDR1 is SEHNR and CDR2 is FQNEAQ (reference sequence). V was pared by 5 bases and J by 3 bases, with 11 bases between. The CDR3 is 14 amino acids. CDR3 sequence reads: CASSQVLGGNTIYF. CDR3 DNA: TGTGCCAGCAGCCAGGTCCTAGGTGGAAACACCATATATTTT.

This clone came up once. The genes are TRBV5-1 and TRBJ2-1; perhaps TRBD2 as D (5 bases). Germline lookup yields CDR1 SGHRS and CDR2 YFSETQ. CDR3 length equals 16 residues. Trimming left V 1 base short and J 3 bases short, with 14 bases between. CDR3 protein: CASSLSASSVYNEQFF. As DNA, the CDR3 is TGCGCCAGCAGCTTGTCTGCTAGCAGCGTCTACAATGAGCAGTTCTTC.

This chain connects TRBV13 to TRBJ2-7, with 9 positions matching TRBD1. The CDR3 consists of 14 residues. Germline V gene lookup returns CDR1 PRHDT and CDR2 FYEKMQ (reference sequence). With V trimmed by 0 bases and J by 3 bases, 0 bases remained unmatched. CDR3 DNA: TGTGCCAGCAGCTTAGGGGGACAGGGCTACGAGCAGTACTTC. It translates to CASSLGGQGYEQYF.

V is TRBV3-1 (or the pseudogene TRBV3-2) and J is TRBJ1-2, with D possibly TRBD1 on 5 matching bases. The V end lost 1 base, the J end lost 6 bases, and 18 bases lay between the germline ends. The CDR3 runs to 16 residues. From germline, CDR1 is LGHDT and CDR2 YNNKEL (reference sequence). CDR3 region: CASSQVGGGAGDGYTF. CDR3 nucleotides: TGTGCCAGCAGCCAAGTGGGTGGAGGGGCCGGGGATGGCTACACCTTC.

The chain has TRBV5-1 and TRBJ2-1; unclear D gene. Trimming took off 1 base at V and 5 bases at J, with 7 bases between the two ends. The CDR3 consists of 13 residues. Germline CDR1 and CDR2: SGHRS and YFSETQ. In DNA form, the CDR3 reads TGCGCCAGCAGCTTGAGTGGGCACAATGAGCAGTTCTTC. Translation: CASSLSGHNEQFF.

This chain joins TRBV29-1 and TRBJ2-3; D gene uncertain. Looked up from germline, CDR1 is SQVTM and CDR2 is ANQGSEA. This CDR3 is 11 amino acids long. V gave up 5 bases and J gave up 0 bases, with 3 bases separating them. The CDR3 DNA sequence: TGCAGCGTTAGCAGCACAGATACGCAGTATTTT. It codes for CSVSSTDTQYF.

The CDR3 coding sequence is TGTGCCAGCAGCTCTCGGACAGGGGAGGCCGGGGAGCTGTTTTTT. Translated: CASSSRTGEAGELFF. V and J are TRBV11-3 and TRBJ2-2; 9 bases are shared with TRBD1. Looked up from germline, CDR1 is SGHNT and CDR2 is YENEEA. There are 15 residues in the CDR3. Trimming at V came to 4 bases and at J to 6 bases, leaving 6 bases not matched to a gene. Based on the CDR3 plus reference TRBV11-3 and TRBJ2-2, the full variable domain is EAGVVQSPRYKIIEKKQPVAFWCNPISGHNTLYWYLQNLGQGPELLIRYENEEAVDDSQLPKDRFSAERLKGVDSTLKIQPAELGDSAVYLCASSSRTGEAGELFFGEGSRLTVL.

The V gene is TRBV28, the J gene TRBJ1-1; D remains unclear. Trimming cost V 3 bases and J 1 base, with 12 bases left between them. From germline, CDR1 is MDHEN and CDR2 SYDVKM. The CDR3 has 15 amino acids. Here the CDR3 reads CASSFMSAGNTEAFF. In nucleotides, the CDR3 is TGTGCCAGCAGTTTTATGTCCGCGGGGAACACTGAAGCTTTCTTT.

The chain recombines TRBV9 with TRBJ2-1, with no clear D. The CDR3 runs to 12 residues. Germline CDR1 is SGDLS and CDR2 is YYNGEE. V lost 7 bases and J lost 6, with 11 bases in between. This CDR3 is CASLWSRNEQFF. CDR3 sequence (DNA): TGTGCCAGCCTCTGGTCCCGCAATGAGCAGTTCTTC.

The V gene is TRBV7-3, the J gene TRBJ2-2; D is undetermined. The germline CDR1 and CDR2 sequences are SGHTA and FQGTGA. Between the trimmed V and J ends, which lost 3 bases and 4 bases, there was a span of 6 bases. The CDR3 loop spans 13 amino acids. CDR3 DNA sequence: TGTGCCAGCAGCTTTTCTTCCACCGGGGAGCTGTTTTTT. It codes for CASSFSSTGELFF. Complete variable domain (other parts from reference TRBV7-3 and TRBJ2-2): GAGVSQTPSNKVTEKGKYVELRCDPISGHTALYWYRQSLGQGPEFLIYFQGTGAADDSGLPNDRFFAVRPEGSVSTLKIQRTERGDSAVYLCASSFSSTGELFFGEGSRLTVL.

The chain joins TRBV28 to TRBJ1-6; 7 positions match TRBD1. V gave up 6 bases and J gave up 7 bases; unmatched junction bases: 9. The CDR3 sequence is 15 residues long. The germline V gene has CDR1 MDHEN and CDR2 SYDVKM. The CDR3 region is CASRLPGQSNSPLHF. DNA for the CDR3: TGTGCCAGCAGGCTACCGGGACAGTCCAATTCACCCCTCCACTTT.

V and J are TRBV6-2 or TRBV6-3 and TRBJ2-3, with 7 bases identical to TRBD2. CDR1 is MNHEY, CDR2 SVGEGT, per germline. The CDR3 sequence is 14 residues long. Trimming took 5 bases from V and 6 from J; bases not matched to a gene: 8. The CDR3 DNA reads TGTGCCAGCAGTAGGGCGGGAGAAGCGGATACGCAGTATTTT. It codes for CASSRAGEADTQYF.

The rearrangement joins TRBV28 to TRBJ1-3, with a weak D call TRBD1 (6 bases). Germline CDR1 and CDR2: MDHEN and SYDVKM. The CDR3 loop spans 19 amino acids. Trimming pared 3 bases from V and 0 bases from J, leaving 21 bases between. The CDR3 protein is CASSFWGGAQGPSGNTIYF. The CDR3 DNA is TGTGCCAGCAGTTTCTGGGGGGGGGCACAAGGCCCCTCTGGAAACACCATATATTTT.

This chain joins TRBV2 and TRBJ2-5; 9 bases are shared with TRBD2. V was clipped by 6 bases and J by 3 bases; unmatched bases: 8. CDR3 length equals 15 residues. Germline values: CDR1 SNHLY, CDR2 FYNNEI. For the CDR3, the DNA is TGTGCCAGCAGGTATAGCGGGAGTCCCGAAGAGACCCAGTACTTC. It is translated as CASRYSGSPEETQYF.

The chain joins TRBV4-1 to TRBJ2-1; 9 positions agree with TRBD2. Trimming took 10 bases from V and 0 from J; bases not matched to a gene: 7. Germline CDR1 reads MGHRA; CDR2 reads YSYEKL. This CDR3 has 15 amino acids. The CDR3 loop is CATKVLAGSYNEQFF. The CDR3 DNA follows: TGCGCCACCAAAGTACTAGCGGGCTCCTACAATGAGCAGTTCTTC.

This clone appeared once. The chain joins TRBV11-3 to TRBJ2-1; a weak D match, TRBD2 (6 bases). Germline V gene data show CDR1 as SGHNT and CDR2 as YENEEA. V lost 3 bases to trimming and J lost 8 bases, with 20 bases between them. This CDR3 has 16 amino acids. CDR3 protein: CASSFASALRSDEQFF. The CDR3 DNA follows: TGTGCCAGCAGCTTCGCTAGCGCCCTAAGGAGCGATGAGCAGTTCTTC.

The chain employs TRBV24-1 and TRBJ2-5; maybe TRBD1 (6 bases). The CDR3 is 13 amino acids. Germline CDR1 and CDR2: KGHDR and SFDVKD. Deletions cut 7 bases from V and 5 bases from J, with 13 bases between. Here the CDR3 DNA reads TGTGCCACCAGCTACAGGGATGAGGAGACCCAGTACTTC. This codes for CATSYRDEETQYF.

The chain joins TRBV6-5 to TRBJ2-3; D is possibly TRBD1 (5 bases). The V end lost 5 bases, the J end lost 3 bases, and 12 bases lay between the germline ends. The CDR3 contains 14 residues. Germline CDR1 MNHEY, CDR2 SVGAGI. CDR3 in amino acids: CASSLRVLTDTQYF. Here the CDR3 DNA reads TGTGCCAGCAGTCTCAGGGTATTGACAGATACGCAGTATTTT.

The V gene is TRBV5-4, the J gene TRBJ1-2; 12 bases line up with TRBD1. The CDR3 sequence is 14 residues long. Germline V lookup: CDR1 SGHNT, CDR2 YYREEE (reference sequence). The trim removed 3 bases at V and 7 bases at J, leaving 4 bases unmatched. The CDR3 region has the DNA TGTGCCAGCAGCTCCGGGACAGGGGGCTCTGGCTACACCTTC. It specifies CASSSGTGGSGYTF.

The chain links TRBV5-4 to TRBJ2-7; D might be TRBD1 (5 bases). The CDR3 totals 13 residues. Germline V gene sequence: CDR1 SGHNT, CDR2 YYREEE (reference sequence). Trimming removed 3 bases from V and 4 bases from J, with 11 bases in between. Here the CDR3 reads CASSSKDKYEQYF. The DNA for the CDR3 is TGTGCCAGCAGCTCGAAGGACAAATACGAGCAGTACTTC.

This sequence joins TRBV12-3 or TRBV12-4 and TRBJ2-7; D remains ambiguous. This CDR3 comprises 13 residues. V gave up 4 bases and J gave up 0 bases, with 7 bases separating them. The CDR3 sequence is CASSSGVSYEQYF. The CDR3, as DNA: TGTGCCAGCAGTTCTGGGGTCTCCTACGAGCAGTACTTC.

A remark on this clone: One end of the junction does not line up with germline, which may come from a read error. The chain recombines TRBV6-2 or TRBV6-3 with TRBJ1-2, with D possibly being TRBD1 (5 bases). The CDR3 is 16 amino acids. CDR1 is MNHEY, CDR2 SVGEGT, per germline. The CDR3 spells CASSRISGTEAYGHTF. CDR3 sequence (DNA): TGTGCCAGCAGTCGAATCTCCGGGACGGAAGCTTATGGCCACACCTTC.

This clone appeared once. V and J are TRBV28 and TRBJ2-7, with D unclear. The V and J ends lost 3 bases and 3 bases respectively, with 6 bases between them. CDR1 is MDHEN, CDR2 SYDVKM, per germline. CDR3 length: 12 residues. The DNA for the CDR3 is TGTGCCAGCAGTTTCAATGTCTACGAGCAGTACTTC. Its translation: CASSFNVYEQYF.